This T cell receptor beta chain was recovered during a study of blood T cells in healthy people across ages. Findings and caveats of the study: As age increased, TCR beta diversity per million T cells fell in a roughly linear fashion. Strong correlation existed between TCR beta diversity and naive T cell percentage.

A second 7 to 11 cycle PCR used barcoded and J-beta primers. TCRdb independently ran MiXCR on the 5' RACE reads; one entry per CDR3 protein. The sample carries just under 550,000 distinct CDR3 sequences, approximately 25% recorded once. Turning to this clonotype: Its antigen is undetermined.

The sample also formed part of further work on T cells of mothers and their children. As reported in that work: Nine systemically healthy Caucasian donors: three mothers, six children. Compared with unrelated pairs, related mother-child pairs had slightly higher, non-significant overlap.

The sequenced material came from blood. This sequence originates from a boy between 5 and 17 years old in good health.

The CDR3 sequence: CASWAPNTGELFF. The CDR3 bases are TGTGCCAGCTGGGCCCCGAACACCGGGGAGCTGTTTTTT. The V call is TRBV28, the J call TRBJ2-2; D unclear. The germline CDR1 and CDR2 sequences are MDHEN and SYDVKM. Trimming took 8 bases from V and 0 from J, leaving 7 bases between them. This CDR3 is built from 13 residues.